What follows are 22 T cell receptor beta chains derived from one specimen sequenced in a study of T cell repertoires in cytomegalovirus infection. TCRdb redid the calling of the reads with MiXCR, one entry per CDR3 protein. The table has 680,000 or so distinct CDR3 sequences, 35% seen once; the top ten hold about 2.8%. The sample comprised PBMCs. All receptors derive from a human donor in good health (CMV status not recorded). Some clones in this sample may be carry-over from other donors' samples.

This clonotype was observed a handful of times. The chain combines TRBV15 with TRBJ1-2; D unresolved. CDR1 is LNHNV, CDR2 YYDKDF, per germline (reference sequence). V shed 1 base and J shed 4 bases, with 13 bases lying between them. The CDR3 runs 15 residues. The CDR3 region has the DNA TGTGCCACCAGCAGAGGCCCCGGGGATACCTATGGCTACACCTTC. It translates to CATSRGPGDTYGYTF.

This clonotype appeared a few times. The chain uses TRBV7-2 and TRBJ2-1; 8 nucleotides line up with TRBD2. This CDR3 spans 15 amino acids. V trimming: 5 bases; J trimming: 5 bases; junction bases outside the gene matches: 8. Germline CDR1 reads SGHTA; CDR2 reads FQGNSA. CDR3 amino acids: CASSVRGLGNNEQFF. The DNA for the CDR3 is TGTGCCAGCAGCGTTAGGGGACTAGGAAACAATGAGCAGTTCTTC.

The sample holds a few counts of this clonotype. The chain employs TRBV12-3 or TRBV12-4 and TRBJ1-3; TRBD1 is a possible D gene (5 bases). The CDR3 is 14 amino acids. V shed 2 bases and J shed 3 bases, with 8 bases lying between them. The CDR3 DNA follows: TGTGCCAGCAGTTTACAGGGCGGTGGAAACACCATATATTTT. Translated, it gives CASSLQGGGNTIYF.

This clonotype appeared a few times. This chain joins TRBV11-2 and TRBJ2-3; D not resolved. The V gene lost 1 base and the J gene lost 0 bases, with 11 bases spanning the gap. The length of the CDR3 is 16 residues. The germline gives CDR1 SGHAT, CDR2 FQNNGV. CDR3 amino acids: CASSLAQLTSTDTQYF. Here the CDR3 DNA reads TGTGCCAGCAGCTTAGCGCAGCTCACTAGCACAGATACGCAGTATTTT.

This rearrangement joins TRBV20-1 to TRBJ1-2; no clear D gene. The CDR3 covers 10 residues. The V end lost 0 bases, the J end lost 5 bases, and 1 base lay between the germline ends. Germline V CDR1 and CDR2: DFQATT, SNEGSKA (reference sequence). DNA of the CDR3: TGCAGTGCTAGAGAGTATGGCTACACCTTC. Translating gives CSAREYGYTF.

V is TRBV9 and J is TRBJ1-1; D ambiguous. Germline V gene data show CDR1 as SGDLS and CDR2 as YYNGEE. The CDR3 is 16 residues long. Between the trimmed V and J ends, which lost 4 bases and 0 bases, there was a span of 16 bases. The CDR3 DNA is TGTGCCAGCAGCCCTCTCGGACGGACTATGAACACTGAAGCTTTCTTT. Protein product: CASSPLGRTMNTEAFF. Using reference TRBV9 and TRBJ1-1 for the parts outside the CDR3, the full variable domain is DSGVTQTPKHLITATGQRVTLRCSPRSGDLSVYWYQQSLDQGLQFLIQYYNGEERAKGNILERFSAQQFPDLHSELNLSSLELGDSALYFCASSPLGRTMNTEAFFGQGTRLTVV.

This clonotype was picked up a small number of times. The rearrangement links TRBV7-3 to TRBJ1-5; no definite D call. This CDR3 has 14 amino acids. Germline CDR1 is SGHTA and CDR2 is FQGTGA. The V end lost 2 bases, the J end lost 7 bases, and 12 bases lay between the germline ends. Written as DNA, the CDR3 is TGTGCCAGCAGCTTATTGGGGTCTGGGCAGCCCCAGCATTTT. It codes for CASSLLGSGQPQHF.

This sequence joins TRBV3-1 and TRBJ2-7; 10 bases are a match to TRBD2. The CDR3 covers 16 residues. V trimming: 6 bases; J trimming: 0 bases; junction bases outside the gene matches: 8. CDR1 is LGHDT and CDR2 is YNNKEL in the germline V gene (reference sequence). The CDR3 is CASSFTLAGASYEQYF. In DNA form, the CDR3 reads TGTGCCAGCAGTTTCACTCTAGCGGGGGCCTCCTACGAGCAGTACTTC.

V usage is TRBV28 and J usage is TRBJ1-4, with D unclear. The CDR3 runs 12 residues. Trimming left V 8 bases short and J 8 bases short, with 12 bases between. CDR1 is MDHEN, CDR2 SYDVKM, per germline. The CDR3 nucleotides read TGTGCCAGCCATGGGGTTCTGGAAAAACTGTTTTTT. This encodes CASHGVLEKLFF.

With respect to this clonotype: A read error is possible here, since a much larger clone lies one base away. This chain joins TRBV4-3 and TRBJ2-7; no firm D call. The CDR3 covers 14 residues. CDR1 and CDR2 (germline): LGHNA, YSLEER. The CDR3 DNA follows: TGCTCCAGCAGCCAAGAGCCCCAGGCTGGGGAGCAGTACTTC. Amino acid sequence: CSSSQEPQAGEQYF.

Regarding this clonotype: A read error may explain this, as a much larger clone is one base away. The chain links TRBV7-2 to TRBJ2-1; D is perhaps TRBD1 (6 bases). Trimming stripped 2 bases from V and 14 bases from J, with 13 bases between. CDR1 SGHTA and CDR2 FQGNSA come from the germline V gene. The CDR3 length is 12 residues. In nucleotides, the CDR3 is TGTGCCAGCAGCTTATCCGGACAGATGGAGTTCTTC. This codes for CASSLSGQMEFF.

The rearrangement joins TRBV6-1 to TRBJ2-7, with no clear D. The CDR3 runs to 13 residues. V lost 6 bases, J lost 2 bases, and 11 bases lay in between. Germline V gene data show CDR1 as MNHNS and CDR2 as SASEGT. The CDR3 nucleotides read TGTGCCAGCAGGGCACACATGACCTACGAGCAGTACTTC. As protein: CASRAHMTYEQYF.

J is TRBJ1-2 and V is TRBV29-1; D uncertain. The CDR3 is 13 residues long. CDR1 and CDR2 from the germline V gene are SQVTM and ANQGSEA. Trimming left V 0 bases short and J 14 bases short, with 19 bases between. CDR3 protein: CSVEDAWQALETF. CDR3 nucleotides: TGCAGCGTTGAAGATGCTTGGCAGGCTCTAGAAACCTTC.

The V call is TRBV12-3 or TRBV12-4, the J call TRBJ1-1; D unclear. CDR3 length: 11 residues. V lost 6 bases and J lost 7, with 9 bases in between. CDR3: CASSSPSEAFF. CDR3 nucleotides: TGTGCCAGCAGCAGTCCAAGTGAAGCTTTCTTT.

This clonotype has a count of ten or more. The chain employs TRBV7-2 and TRBJ2-7, with TRBD1 matching 7 bases. CDR3 length: 14 amino acids. The V gene end was trimmed by 5 bases and the J gene end by 5 bases; junction bases not matched to a gene: 9. The V gene's germline CDR1 is SGHTA and CDR2 FQGNSA. CDR3 coding DNA: TGTGCCAGCAGCCGCAACAGGGGATCCCACGAGCAGTACTTC. The encoded protein is CASSRNRGSHEQYF.

This chain links TRBV7-9 with TRBJ2-5; 10 bases fit TRBD1. J gave up 4 bases and V 5 bases, and 7 bases lay outside the gene matches. This CDR3 is 15 amino acids long. The germline gives CDR1 SEHNR, CDR2 FQNEAQ (reference sequence). CDR3 coding DNA: TGTGCCAGCAGCCCAGGACAGGGGGTCTCAGAGACCCAGTACTTC. The encoded protein is CASSPGQGVSETQYF.

This clonotype was seen a handful of times. At one end, the junction sequence differs from germline, possibly due to a read error. The chain links TRBV28 to TRBJ1-1; 7 nucleotides agree with TRBD1. Germline CDR1 MDHEN, CDR2 SYDVKM. CDR3 size: 13 residues. The CDR3 DNA follows: TGTGCCAGCAGTTTAGGAACTGTAGGGGGCCAACTCTTT. It translates to CASSLGTVGGQLF.

V and J are TRBV7-4 and TRBJ1-6; no reliable D call. CDR3 length: 12 amino acids. Per germline, CDR1 SGHVT and CDR2 SQSDAQ. V was cut by 5 bases and J by 14 bases, with 13 bases left in between. CDR3 sequence: CASSHTHWALHF. The CDR3 region has the DNA TGTGCCAGCAGCCACACCCACTGGGCCCTCCACTTT.

This clonotype has a handful of counts. The CDR3 DNA is TGTGCCAGCAGGGCCAGGGCCGAGACCCAGTACTTC. It translates to CASRARAETQYF. The rearrangement joins TRBV6-1 to TRBJ2-5, with TRBD1 as a possible D gene (5 bases). Germline V gene data show CDR1 as MNHNS and CDR2 as SASEGT. V dropped 6 bases and J dropped 5 bases, with 10 bases sitting between them. This CDR3 is 12 amino acids long.

This clonotype has just a few counts. V gene TRBV19 combines with J gene TRBJ2-1; D gene ambiguous. With 4 bases removed from V and 6 bases from J, the gap between germline ends came to 7 bases. The V gene's germline CDR1 is LNHDA and CDR2 SQIVND (reference sequence). CDR3 length: 12 residues. This CDR3 is CASSKGRNEQFF. The CDR3 DNA reads as TGTGCCAGTAGTAAGGGTCGCAATGAGCAGTTCTTC.

V usage is TRBV18 and J usage is TRBJ2-1; 8 bases line up with TRBD1. Germline V gene data show CDR1 as KGHSH and CDR2 as LQKENI. The CDR3 contains 19 residues. The J segment lost 0 bases and the V segment lost 2 bases, leaving 12 bases of the junction unmatched. The chain's CDR3 is CASSPSDRVRHSSYNEQFF. The DNA of the CDR3 is TGTGCCAGCTCACCATCGGACAGGGTTAGGCACAGCTCCTACAATGAGCAGTTCTTC.

This clonotype was recorded many times. The chain joins TRBV7-2 to TRBJ2-7; D possibly corresponds to TRBD2 (7 bases). Trimming stripped 3 bases from V and 4 bases from J, with 13 bases between. Germline lookup yields CDR1 SGHTA and CDR2 FQGNSA. This CDR3 has 14 amino acids. The CDR3 DNA follows: TGTGCCAGCAGCTTGGGAGGGGGGGTTTACGAGCAGTACTTC. It yields the protein CASSLGGGVYEQYF.